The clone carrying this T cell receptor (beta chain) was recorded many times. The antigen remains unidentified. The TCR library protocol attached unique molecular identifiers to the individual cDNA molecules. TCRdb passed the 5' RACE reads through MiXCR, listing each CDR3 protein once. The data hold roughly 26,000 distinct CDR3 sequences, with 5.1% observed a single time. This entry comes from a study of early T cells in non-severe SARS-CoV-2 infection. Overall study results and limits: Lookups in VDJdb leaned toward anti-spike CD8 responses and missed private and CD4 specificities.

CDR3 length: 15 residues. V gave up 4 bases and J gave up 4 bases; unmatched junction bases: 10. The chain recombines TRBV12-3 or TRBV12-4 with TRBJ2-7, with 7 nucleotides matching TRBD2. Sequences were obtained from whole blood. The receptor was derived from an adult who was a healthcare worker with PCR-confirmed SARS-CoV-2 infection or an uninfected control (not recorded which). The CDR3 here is CASSSRGGGGYEQYF. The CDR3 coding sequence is TGTGCCAGCAGTTCCCGTGGGGGGGGTGGATACGAGCAGTACTTC.